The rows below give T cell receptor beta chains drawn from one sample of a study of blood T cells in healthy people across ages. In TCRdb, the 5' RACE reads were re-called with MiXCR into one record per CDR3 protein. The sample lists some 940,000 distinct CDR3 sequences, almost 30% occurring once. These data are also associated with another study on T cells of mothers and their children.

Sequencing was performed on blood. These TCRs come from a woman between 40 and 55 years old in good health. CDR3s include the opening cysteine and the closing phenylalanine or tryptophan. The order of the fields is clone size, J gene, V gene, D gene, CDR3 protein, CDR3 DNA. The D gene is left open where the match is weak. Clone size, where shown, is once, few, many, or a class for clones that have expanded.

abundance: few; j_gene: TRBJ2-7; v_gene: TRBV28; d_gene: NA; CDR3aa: CASSIRTVTYEQYF; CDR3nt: TGTGCCAGCAGTATTAGGACCGTTACCTACGAGCAGTACTTC
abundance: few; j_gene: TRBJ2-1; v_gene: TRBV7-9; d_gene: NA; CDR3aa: CASSFREDSSSYNEQFF; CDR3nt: TGTGCCAGCAGCTTTCGGGAGGACAGCAGCTCCTACAATGAGCAGTTCTTC
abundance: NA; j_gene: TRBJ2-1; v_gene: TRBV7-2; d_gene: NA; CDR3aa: CASSRTSGRLNEQFF; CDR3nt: TGTGCCAGCAGCCGAACCTCGGGACGTCTCAATGAGCAGTTCTTC
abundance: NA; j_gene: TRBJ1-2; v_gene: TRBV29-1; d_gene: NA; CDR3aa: CSAPQGANYGYTF; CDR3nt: TGCAGCGCCCCACAGGGAGCTAACTATGGCTACACCTTC
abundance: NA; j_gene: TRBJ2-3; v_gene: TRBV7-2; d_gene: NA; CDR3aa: CASSLAPIRDGADTQYF; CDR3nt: TGTGCCAGCAGCCTCGCGCCCATCAGGGACGGCGCAGATACGCAGTATTTT
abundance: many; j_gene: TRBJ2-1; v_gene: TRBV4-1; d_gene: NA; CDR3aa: CASSRLPMEGLDEQFF; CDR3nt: TGCGCCAGCAGCCGCCTACCCATGGAAGGACTGGATGAGCAGTTCTTC
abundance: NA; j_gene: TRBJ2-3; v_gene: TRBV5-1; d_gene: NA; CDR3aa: CASSLGPATGLVADTQYF; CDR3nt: TGCGCCAGCAGCTTAGGGCCGGCTACAGGGCTGGTCGCAGATACGCAGTATTTT
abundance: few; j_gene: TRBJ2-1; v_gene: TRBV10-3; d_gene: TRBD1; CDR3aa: CAISESGQGADNEQFF; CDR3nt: TGTGCCATCAGTGAGTCGGGGCAGGGGGCGGACAATGAGCAGTTCTTC
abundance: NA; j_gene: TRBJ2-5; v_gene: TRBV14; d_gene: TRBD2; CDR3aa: CASSQYAGGRNEQYF; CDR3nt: TGTGCCAGCAGCCAATATGCGGGGGGCCGGAATGAGCAGTACTTC
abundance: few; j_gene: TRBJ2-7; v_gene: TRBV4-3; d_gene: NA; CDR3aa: CASSQTIPRHIPYEQYF; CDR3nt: TGCGCCAGCAGCCAAACCATTCCCAGACATATCCCCTACGAGCAGTACTTC
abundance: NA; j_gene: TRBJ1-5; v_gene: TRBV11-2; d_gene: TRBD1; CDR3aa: CASSLGDSYRPQHF; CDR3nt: TGTGCCAGCAGCTTAGGGGACAGTTATCGGCCCCAGCATTTT
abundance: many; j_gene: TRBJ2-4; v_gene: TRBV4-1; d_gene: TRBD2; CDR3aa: CASSHAGGEKNIQYF; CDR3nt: TGCGCCAGCAGCCACGCGGGGGGGGAGAAAAACATTCAGTACTTC
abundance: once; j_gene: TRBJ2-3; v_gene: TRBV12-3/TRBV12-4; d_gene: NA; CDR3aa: CASSLGTGTGLDTQYF; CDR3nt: TGTGCCAGCAGTTTAGGGACCGGGACCGGTCTAGATACGCAGTATTTT